The sequence of this T cell receptor beta chain was determined in a study of CD8 T cells in ankylosing spondylitis (dated by TCRdb to about 2017). In terms of the full investigation: The study profiled T cell receptor beta repertoires in healthy donors and ankylosing spondylitis patients to find disease-linked TCR variants. The whole study cohort included over 85 healthy donors and 25 ankylosing spondylitis patients. Peripheral blood samples were taken, and synovial fluid was additionally collected from ankylosing spondylitis patients. The research as a whole found: Some TCR beta motif variants had previously been reported in synovial fluid and blood of reactive arthritis patients, which suggested common disease-initiation mechanisms. Blood from ankylosing spondylitis patients appeared to be characterized by a TCR beta motif made up of under ten highly homologous amino acid variants. The disease-linked clones had a CD8+ phenotype and were found at relatively low frequencies in peripheral blood. According to the report, matched synovial fluid samples from ankylosing spondylitis patients were significantly enriched for the disease-linked clones.

TCRdb lists the instrument as Illumina HiSeq 2500. Quantitative 5'-RACE with molecular barcodes was the method used to prepare the TCR beta libraries. In the original analysis: To identify disease-linked TCR variants, a new computational method was used, one built on a probabilistic model of VDJ rearrangement. Starting from the raw public reads, TCRdb applied fastp trimming at Q25, assembled clones with MiXCR and retained in-frame beta chains. CDR3 protein duplicates are merged, each entry listing the most common genes and DNA. The V and J calls shown here were made by TCRdb, not taken from the authors' results. The sample profile shows about 130,000 distinct CDR3 sequences; around 7.9% of them were found once. The ten largest clones capture around 11% of the sample. Measured from the cysteine to the phenylalanine, the CDR3 is 22 residues long. Only the CDR3 part of the read is kept: 66 bases, read in frame from the first base. Trimmed from V: 5 bases; trimmed from J: 0 bases; junction bases lacking a gene match: 26. The germline V gene specifies MRHNA as CDR1 and SNTAGT as CDR2.

This clonotype was seen repeatedly, ten times or more. Its antigen is unknown. No base quality values were provided; no much bigger clone lies one nucleotide off. This TCR derives from a female donor with ankylosing spondylitis or in good health (not recorded which). The chain couples TRBV6-4 to TRBJ1-1; TRBD1 matches 8 bases in the middle. Sequencing input: blood, either unsorted or a sorted T cell fraction (not recorded which). The CDR3 in this case is CASSPPGQVFTADEFLNTEAFF. The DNA sequence is given as TGTGCCAGCAGTCCACCGGGACAGGTATTTACGGCCGACGAGTTCTTGAACACTGAAGCTTTCTTT.